Reported below is one TCR beta chain. The data stem from a study of technical replicates of blood from a handful of donors. CDR1 and CDR2 (germline): KGHSH, LQKENI. The CDR3 extends over 15 amino acids. V lost 5 bases and J 2 bases, leaving 13 bases between the germline ends. Clones were sequenced by immunoSEQ multiplex PCR, and TCRdb holds only the in-frame ones, with some missing. Of fewer than 90,000 clones in the sample, approximately 96% were seen once. Sequenced input: T cells isolated from PBMCs. The chain has TRBV18 and TRBJ1-5; a weak D match, TRBD1 (5 bases). This clonotype was sampled from a human donor in good health. In nucleotides, the CDR3 is TGTGCCAGCTCAGACAAGTGGGGGGGCAATCAGCCCCAGCATTTT. This codes for CASSDKWGGNQPQHF. The variable domain in full, completed from reference TRBV18 and TRBJ1-5, reads NAGVMQNPRHLVRRRGQEARLRCSPMKGHSHVYWYRQLPEEGLKFMVYLQKENIIDESGMPKERFSAEFPKEGPSILRIQQVVRGDSAAYFCASSDKWGGNQPQHFGDGTRLSIL.